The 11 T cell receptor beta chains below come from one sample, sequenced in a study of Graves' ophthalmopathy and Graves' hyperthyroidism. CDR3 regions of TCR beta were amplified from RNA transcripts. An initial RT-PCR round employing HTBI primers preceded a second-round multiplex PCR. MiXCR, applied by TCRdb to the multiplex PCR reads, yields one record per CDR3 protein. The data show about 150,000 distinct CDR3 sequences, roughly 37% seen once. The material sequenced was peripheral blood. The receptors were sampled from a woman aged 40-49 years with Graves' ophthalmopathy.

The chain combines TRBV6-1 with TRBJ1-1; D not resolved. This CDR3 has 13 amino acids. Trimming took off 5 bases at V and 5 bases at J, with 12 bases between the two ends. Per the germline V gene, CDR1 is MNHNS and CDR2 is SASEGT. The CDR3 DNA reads TGTGCCAGCAGTCAACCCGGTTTTACTGAAGCTTTCTTT. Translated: CASSQPGFTEAFF.

The CDR3 spells CAIQGFTGELFF. CDR3 nucleotide sequence: TGTGCCATCCAGGGTTTCACCGGGGAGCTGTTTTTT. The rearrangement uses TRBV24-1 and TRBJ2-2, with a possible D match to TRBD1 (5 bases). Germline lookup yields CDR1 KGHDR and CDR2 SFDVKD. The CDR3 totals 12 residues. The V and J ends lost 11 bases and 4 bases respectively, with 10 bases between them.

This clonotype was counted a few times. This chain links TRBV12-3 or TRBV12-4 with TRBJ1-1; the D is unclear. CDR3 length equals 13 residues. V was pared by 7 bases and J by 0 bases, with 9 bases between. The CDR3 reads CASTETMNTEAFF. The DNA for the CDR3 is TGTGCCAGCACCGAAACAATGAACACTGAAGCTTTCTTT.

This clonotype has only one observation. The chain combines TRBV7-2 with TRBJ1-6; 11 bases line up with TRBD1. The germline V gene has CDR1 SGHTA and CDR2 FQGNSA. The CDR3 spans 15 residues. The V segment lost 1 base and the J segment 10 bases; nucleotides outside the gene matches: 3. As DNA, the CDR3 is TGTGCCAGCAGCTTAGTGGGACAGGGGGGCTCACCCCTCCACTTT. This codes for CASSLVGQGGSPLHF. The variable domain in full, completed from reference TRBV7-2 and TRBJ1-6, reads GAGVSQSPSNKVTEKGKDVELRCDPISGHTALYWYRQSLGQGLEFLIYFQGNSAPDKSGLPSDRFSAERTGGSVSTLTIQRTQQEDSAVYLCASSLVGQGGSPLHFGNGTRLTVT.

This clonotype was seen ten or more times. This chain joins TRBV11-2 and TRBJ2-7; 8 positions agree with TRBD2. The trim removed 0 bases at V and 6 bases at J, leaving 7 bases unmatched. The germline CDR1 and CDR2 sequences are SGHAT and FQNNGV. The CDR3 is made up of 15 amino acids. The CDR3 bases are TGTGCCAGCAGCTTAGATCCCGGGAGGGATGGCGAGCAGTACTTC. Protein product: CASSLDPGRDGEQYF.

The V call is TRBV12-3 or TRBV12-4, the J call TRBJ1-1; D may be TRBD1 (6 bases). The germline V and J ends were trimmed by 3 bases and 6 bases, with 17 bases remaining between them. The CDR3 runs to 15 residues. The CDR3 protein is CASSFLGRKGAEAFF. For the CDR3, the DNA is TGTGCCAGCAGTTTTTTGGGGCGGAAGGGGGCTGAAGCTTTCTTT.

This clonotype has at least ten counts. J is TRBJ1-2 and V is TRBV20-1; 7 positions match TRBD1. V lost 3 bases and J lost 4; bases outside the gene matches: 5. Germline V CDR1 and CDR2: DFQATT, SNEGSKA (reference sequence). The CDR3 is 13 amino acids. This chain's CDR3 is CSASETGFYGYTF. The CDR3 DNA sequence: TGCAGTGCTAGTGAGACAGGGTTCTATGGCTACACCTTC.

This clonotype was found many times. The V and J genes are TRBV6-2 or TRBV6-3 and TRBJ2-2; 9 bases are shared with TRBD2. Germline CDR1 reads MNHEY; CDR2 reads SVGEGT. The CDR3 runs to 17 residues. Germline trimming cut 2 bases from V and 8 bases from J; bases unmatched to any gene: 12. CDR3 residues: CASSYGGLAGVRGELFF. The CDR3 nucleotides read TGTGCCAGCAGTTACGGAGGATTAGCGGGAGTTCGTGGGGAGCTGTTTTTT.

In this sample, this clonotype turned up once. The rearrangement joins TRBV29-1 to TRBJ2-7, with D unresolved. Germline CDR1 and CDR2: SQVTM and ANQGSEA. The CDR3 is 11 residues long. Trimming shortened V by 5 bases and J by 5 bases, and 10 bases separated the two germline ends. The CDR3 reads CSVRRIDEQYF. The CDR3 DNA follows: TGCAGCGTTAGAAGGATCGACGAGCAGTACTTC.

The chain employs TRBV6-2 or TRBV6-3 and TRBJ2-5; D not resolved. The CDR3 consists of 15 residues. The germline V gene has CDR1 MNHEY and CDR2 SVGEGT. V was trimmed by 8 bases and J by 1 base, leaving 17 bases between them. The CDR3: CASALGVGPQETQYF. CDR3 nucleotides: TGTGCCAGCGCCCTGGGTGTGGGCCCCCAAGAGACCCAGTACTTC.

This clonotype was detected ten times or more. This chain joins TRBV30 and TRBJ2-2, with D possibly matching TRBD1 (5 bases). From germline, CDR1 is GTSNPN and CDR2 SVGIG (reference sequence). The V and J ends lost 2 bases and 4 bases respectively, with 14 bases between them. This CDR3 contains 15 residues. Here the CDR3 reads CAWSRTSLPTGELFF. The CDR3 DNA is TGTGCCTGGAGTCGGACAAGCCTACCCACCGGGGAGCTGTTTTTT.